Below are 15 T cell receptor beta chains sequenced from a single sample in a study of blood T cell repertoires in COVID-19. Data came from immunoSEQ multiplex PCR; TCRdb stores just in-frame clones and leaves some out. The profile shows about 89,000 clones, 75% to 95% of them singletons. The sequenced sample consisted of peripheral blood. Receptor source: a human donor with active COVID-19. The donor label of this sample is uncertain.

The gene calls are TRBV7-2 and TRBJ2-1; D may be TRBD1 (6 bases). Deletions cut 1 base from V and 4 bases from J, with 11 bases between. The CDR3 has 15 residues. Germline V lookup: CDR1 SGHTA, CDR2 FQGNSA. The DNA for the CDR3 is TGTGCCAGCAGCTTAGGCAGGGGCGAGTACAATGAGCAGTTCTTC. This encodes CASSLGRGEYNEQFF.

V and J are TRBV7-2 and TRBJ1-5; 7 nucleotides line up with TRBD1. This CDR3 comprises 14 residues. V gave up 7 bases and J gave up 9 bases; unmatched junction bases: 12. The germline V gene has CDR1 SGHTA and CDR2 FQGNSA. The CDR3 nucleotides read TGTGCCAGCAACACTCAGGGGGAAGGCGGGCCCCAGCATTTT. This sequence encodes CASNTQGEGGPQHF.

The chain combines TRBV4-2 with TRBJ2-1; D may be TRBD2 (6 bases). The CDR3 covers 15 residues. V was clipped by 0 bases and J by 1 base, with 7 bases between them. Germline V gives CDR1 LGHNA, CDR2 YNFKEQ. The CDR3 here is CASSQDRESYNEQFF. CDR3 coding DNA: TGTGCCAGCAGCCAAGATCGGGAGTCCTACAATGAGCAGTTCTTC.

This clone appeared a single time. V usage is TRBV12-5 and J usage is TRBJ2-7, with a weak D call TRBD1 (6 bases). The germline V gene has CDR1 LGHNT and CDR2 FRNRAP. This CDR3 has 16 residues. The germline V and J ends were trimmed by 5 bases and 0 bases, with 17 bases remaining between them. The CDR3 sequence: CASGRGTGTTSYEQYF. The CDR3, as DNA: TGTGCTAGTGGTCGGGGTACAGGGACAACCTCCTACGAGCAGTACTTC.

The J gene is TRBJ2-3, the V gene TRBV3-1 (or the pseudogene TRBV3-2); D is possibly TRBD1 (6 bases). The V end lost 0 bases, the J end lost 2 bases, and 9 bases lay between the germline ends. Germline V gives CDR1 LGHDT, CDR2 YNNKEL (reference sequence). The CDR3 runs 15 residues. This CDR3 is CASSQEGGLTDTQYF. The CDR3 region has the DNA TGTGCCAGCAGCCAAGAAGGGGGTCTCACAGATACGCAGTATTTT.

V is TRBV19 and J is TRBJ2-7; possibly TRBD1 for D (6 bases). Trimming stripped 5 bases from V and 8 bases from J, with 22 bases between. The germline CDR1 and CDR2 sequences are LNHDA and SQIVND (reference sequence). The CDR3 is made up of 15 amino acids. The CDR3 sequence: CASSATGITYSQQYF. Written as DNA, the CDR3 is TGTGCCAGTAGTGCAACAGGGATCACCTACTCCCAGCAGTACTTC.

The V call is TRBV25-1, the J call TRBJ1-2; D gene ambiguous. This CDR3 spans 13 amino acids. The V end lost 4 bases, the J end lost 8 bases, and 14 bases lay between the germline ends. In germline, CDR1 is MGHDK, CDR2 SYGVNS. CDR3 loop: CASSADPHGGYTF. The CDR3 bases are TGTGCCAGCAGTGCCGACCCTCACGGGGGCTACACCTTC.

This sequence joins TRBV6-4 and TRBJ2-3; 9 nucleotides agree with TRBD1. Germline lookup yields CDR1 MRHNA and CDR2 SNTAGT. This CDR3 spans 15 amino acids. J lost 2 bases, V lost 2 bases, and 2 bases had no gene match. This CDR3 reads CASSDGQGLTDTQYF. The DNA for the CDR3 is TGTGCCAGCAGTGACGGACAGGGGCTCACAGATACGCAGTATTTT.

The CDR3 spells CASSSGRRGARSVAGELFF. CDR3 coding DNA: TGTGCCAGCAGCTCTGGCCGGAGGGGCGCGCGGTCTGTAGCCGGGGAGCTGTTTTTT. This chain joins TRBV28 and TRBJ2-2; D may be TRBD2 (6 bases). Germline V gives CDR1 MDHEN, CDR2 SYDVKM. This CDR3 comprises 19 residues. Trimming took 6 bases from V and 6 from J, leaving 29 bases between them.

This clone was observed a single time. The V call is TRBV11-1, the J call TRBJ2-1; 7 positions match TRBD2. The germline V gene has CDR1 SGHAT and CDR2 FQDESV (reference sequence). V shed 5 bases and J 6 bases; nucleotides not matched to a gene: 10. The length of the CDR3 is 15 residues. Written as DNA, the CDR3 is TGTGCCAGCAGCGATGGACTAGGGAAGGGCAATGAGCAGTTCTTC. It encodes CASSDGLGKGNEQFF.

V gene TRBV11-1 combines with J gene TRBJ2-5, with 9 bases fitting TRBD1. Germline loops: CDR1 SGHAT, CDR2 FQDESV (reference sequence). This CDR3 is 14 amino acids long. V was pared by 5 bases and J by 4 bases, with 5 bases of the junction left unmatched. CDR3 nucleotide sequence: TGTGCCAGCAGCAAGGACAGGGGAGGAGAGACCCAGTACTTC. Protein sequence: CASSKDRGGETQYF.

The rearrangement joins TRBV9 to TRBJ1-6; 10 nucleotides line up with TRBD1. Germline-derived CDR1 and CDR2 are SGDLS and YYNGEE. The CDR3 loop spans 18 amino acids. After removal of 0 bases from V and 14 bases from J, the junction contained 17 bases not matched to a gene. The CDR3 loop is CASSVDVGGTGVDVALHF. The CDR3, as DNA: TGTGCCAGCAGCGTAGACGTTGGTGGGACAGGGGTTGATGTGGCCCTCCACTTT.

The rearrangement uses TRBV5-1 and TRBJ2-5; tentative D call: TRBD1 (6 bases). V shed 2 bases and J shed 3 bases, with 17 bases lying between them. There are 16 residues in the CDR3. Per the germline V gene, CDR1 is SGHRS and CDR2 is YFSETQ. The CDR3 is CASSFGIGQKKETQYF. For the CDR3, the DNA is TGCGCCAGCAGCTTTGGCATTGGACAGAAAAAAGAGACCCAGTACTTC.

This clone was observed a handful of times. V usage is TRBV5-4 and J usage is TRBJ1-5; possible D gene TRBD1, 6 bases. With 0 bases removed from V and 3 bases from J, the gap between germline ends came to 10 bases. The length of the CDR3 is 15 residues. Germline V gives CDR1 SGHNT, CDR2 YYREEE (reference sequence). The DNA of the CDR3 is TGTGCCAGCAGCTTGGGGGGGCAGTACAATCAGCCCCAGCATTTT. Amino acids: CASSLGGQYNQPQHF.

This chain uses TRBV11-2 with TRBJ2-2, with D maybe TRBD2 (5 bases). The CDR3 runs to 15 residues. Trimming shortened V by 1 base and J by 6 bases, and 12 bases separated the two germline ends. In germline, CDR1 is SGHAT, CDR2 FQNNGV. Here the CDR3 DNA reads TGTGCCAGCAGCTTAGTCCAGCGGCGCCCCGGGGAGCTGTTTTTT. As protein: CASSLVQRRPGELFF.